This T cell receptor beta chain was recorded in a study of OX40 agonist ivuxolimab in advanced cancers. Using immunoSEQ multiplex PCR, the repertoire was profiled, and TCRdb retains in-frame clones only, with some absent. The sample has some 35,000 clones, 70% to 85% seen once. This TCR was sampled from an adult with an advanced solid tumor such as melanoma, head and neck, liver or kidney cancer. The sequencing used CD4+ or CD8+ T cells sorted from blood, collected in a trial of the OX40 agonist ivuxolimab.

The CDR3 sequence: CASSSGTSGRTGELFF. DNA of the CDR3: TGTGCCAGCAGCTCTGGGACTAGCGGGAGGACCGGGGAGCTGTTTTTT. V and J are TRBV5-4 and TRBJ2-2; TRBD2 agrees at 15 bases. The CDR3 length is 16 residues. Trimming removed 3 bases from V and 5 bases from J; junction bases left unmatched: 2. Germline V gene data show CDR1 as SGHNT and CDR2 as YYREEE (reference sequence).